A single sample gave rise to the 8 T cell receptor beta chains below, sequenced in a study of CD8 T cells in Susac syndrome. Roughly 0.45 to 1 ug RNA was reverse transcribed with random hexamers. TCRdb processed the immunoSEQ multiplex PCR reads anew with MiXCR; each CDR3 protein has one entry. The sample yields 150,000 to 200,000 distinct CDR3 sequences, under 95% seen once. The sequencing sample was made of CD4+ T cells from PBMCs. These receptors originate from a human donor in good health.

V and J are TRBV20-1 and TRBJ1-5, with D maybe TRBD1 (6 bases). V was shortened by 3 bases and J by 1 base, with 10 bases between the two germline ends. CDR3 size: 14 residues. Germline-derived CDR1 and CDR2 are DFQATT and SNEGSKA (reference sequence). This CDR3 reads CSASRGQSNQPQHF. CDR3 sequence (DNA): TGCAGTGCTAGTCGGGGGCAGAGCAATCAGCCCCAGCATTTT.

The rearrangement joins TRBV12-3 or TRBV12-4 to TRBJ1-1; D possibly corresponds to TRBD1 (6 bases). V dropped 5 bases and J dropped 0 bases, with 10 bases sitting between them. The CDR3 is 14 residues long. CDR3 region: CASSVTGLNTEAFF. CDR3 nucleotide sequence: TGTGCCAGCAGTGTAACAGGGCTGAACACTGAAGCTTTCTTT.

This chain connects TRBV4-3 to TRBJ2-3, with D tentatively TRBD1 (5 bases). V was pared by 1 base and J by 3 bases, with 17 bases between. CDR3 size: 17 residues. Germline V lookup: CDR1 LGHNA, CDR2 YSLEER. The chain's CDR3 is CASSQAIGVVGTDTQYF. The CDR3 DNA follows: TGCGCCAGCAGCCAAGCGATAGGGGTCGTCGGGACAGATACGCAGTATTTT.

The chain has TRBV6-6 and TRBJ1-2; no firm D call. With 2 bases removed from V and 8 bases from J, the gap between germline ends came to 12 bases. The CDR3 runs to 13 residues. Germline V gene lookup returns CDR1 MNHNY and CDR2 SVGAGI (reference sequence). For the CDR3, the DNA is TGTGCCAGCAGTTACGACCCCCGGACCGGCTACACCTTC. It is translated as CASSYDPRTGYTF.

CDR3 bases: TGTGCCAGCAGTTCCCCTCGATCGGAGACCCAGTACTTC. Protein: CASSSPRSETQYF. This chain connects TRBV28 to TRBJ2-5; no clear D. V lost 4 bases and J lost 5, with 11 bases in between. The length of the CDR3 is 13 residues. Germline V gives CDR1 MDHEN, CDR2 SYDVKM.

The chain has TRBV5-6 and TRBJ2-1; tentative D call: TRBD1 (6 bases). V was clipped by 1 base and J by 7 bases, with 9 bases between them. Germline loops: CDR1 SGHDT, CDR2 YYEEEE. CDR3 length: 13 amino acids. DNA of the CDR3: TGTGCCAGCAGCTTGCCAACAGGGAATGAGCAGTTCTTC. It yields the protein CASSLPTGNEQFF.

V usage is TRBV6-2 or TRBV6-3 and J usage is TRBJ2-7; no definite D call. The V and J ends lost 4 bases and 6 bases respectively, with 7 bases between them. The CDR3 consists of 11 residues. Germline lookup yields CDR1 MNHEY and CDR2 SVGEGT. DNA for the CDR3: TGTGCCAGCAGTTCCTTATTCGAGCAGTACTTC. Translation: CASSSLFEQYF.

The gene calls are TRBV29-1 and TRBJ2-7; 8 positions match TRBD2. After removal of 4 bases from V and 2 bases from J, the junction contained 13 bases not matched to a gene. The germline CDR1 and CDR2 sequences are SQVTM and ANQGSEA. The CDR3 spans 16 residues. This CDR3 reads CSVASLRGTRAYEQYF. The CDR3 DNA sequence: TGCAGCGTTGCCTCCCTCCGTGGGACTAGGGCCTACGAGCAGTACTTC.